Reported below is one T cell receptor beta chain. The antigen is not known. The data stem from a study of cytomegalovirus exposure and HLA in healthy donors. Study-wide context: Inside one of the first data releases sat 85 million or so unique TCRs taken from HLA-typed donors.

V was clipped by 3 bases and J by 6 bases, with 11 bases between them. CDR1 and CDR2 from the germline V gene are GTSNPN and SVGIG (reference sequence). This CDR3 is built from 12 residues. The primer mix had 60 Vbeta and 13 Jbeta primers. Repertoires were generated with immunoSEQ multiplex PCR, while TCRdb's copy carries only in-frame clones and drops some. Of under 200,000 clones in the sample, 86% were seen once. Study-wide points: Cytomegalovirus status, reportedly, was diagnosed with high specificity and sensitivity by the classifier.

This TCR was sampled from a woman aged 25 to 45 in good health and CMV-seronegative. The chain links TRBV30 to TRBJ1-2; a weak D match, TRBD1 (6 bases). The sequencing input was PBMCs. CDR3 protein: CAWSGTGHGYTF. CDR3 sequence (DNA): TGTGCCTGGAGCGGTACAGGGCATGGCTACACCTTC.